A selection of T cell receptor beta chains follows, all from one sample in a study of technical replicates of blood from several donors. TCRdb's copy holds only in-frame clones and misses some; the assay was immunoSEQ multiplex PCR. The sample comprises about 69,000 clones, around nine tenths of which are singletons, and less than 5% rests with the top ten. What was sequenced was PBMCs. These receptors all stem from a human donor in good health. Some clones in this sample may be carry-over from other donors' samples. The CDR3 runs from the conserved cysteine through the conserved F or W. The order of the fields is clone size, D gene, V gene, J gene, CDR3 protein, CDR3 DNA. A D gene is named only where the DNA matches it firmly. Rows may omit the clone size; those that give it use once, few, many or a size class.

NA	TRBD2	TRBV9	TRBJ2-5	CASSVGDHTAGETQYF	TGTGCCAGCAGCGTGGGGGACCACACAGCGGGGGAGACCCAGTACTTC
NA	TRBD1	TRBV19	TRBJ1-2	CASSTRQGMGYTF	TGTGCCAGTAGTACTAGACAGGGGATGGGCTACACCTTC
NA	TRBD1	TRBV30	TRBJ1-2	CAWSPGTGGFYGYTF	TGTGCCTGGAGCCCCGGGACAGGGGGCTTCTATGGCTACACCTTC
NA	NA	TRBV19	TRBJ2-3	CASSIDRGTDTQYF	TGTGCCAGTAGTATAGATCGGGGCACAGATACGCAGTATTTT
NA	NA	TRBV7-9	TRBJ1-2	CASSLTPSYGYTF	TGTGCCAGCAGCTTAACGCCTAGCTATGGCTACACCTTC
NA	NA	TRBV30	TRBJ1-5	CAWSRPYGMPQHF	TGTGCCTGGAGTAGGCCGTACGGGATGCCCCAGCATTTT
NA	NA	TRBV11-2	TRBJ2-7	CASSLGSRTATYEQYF	TGTGCCAGCAGCTTAGGATCTAGGACAGCTACCTACGAGCAGTACTTC
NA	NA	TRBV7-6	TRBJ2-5	CASSPVPAGKETQYF	TGTGCCAGCAGCCCCGTACCCGCGGGGAAAGAGACCCAGTACTTC
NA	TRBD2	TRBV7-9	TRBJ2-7	CASSPRLAEAYEQYF	TGTGCCAGCAGCCCCAGACTAGCGGAGGCCTACGAGCAGTACTTC
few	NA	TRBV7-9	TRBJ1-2	CASSGTFTF	TGTGCCAGCAGCGGGACTTTCACCTTC
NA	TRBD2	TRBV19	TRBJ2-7	CASRFAGGRPYEQYF	TGTGCCAGTAGATTCGCGGGAGGACGACCCTACGAGCAGTACTTC
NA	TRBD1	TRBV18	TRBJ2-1	CASSLDRIGQIPGEQFF	TGTGCCAGCTCACTGGACAGGATCGGGCAGATACCGGGTGAGCAGTTCTTC
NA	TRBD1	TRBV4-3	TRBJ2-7	CASSQDRTGGYEQYF	TGCGCCAGCAGCCAAGATCGGACAGGGGGCTACGAGCAGTACTTC
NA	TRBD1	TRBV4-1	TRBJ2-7	CATSTGIDDRYEQYF	TGCGCCACTTCGACAGGGATAGACGATCGGTACGAGCAGTACTTC
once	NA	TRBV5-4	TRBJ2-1	CASSFKVGRSYNEQFF	TGTGCCAGCAGCTTTAAGGTTGGTCGGAGCTACAATGAGCAGTTCTTC
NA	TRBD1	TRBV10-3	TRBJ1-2	CAISEGRGLGYTF	TGTGCCATCAGTGAGGGCAGGGGGCTTGGCTACACCTTC
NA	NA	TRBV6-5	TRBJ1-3	CASSYQGISSGNTIYF	TGTGCCAGCAGTTACCAGGGGATAAGCTCTGGAAACACCATATATTTT
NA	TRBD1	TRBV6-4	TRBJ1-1	CASSVAGGVRAEAFF	TGTGCCAGCAGCGTTGCAGGGGGAGTTAGGGCTGAAGCTTTCTTT
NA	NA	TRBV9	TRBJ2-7	CASSVVDYSYEQYF	TGTGCCAGCAGCGTAGTCGACTACTCCTACGAGCAGTACTTC
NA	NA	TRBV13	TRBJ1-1	CASSQTNTEAFF	TGTGCCAGCAGCCAAACAAACACTGAAGCTTTCTTT
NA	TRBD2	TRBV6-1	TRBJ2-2	CASSLAGTNTGELFF	TGTGCCAGCAGCCTAGCGGGTACGAACACCGGGGAGCTGTTTTTT